The clone carrying this T cell receptor (beta chain) was seen a few times. These data are taken from a study of T-cell reconstitution after alpha-beta-depleted transplantation in children. Construction of the TCRbeta library involved unique molecular identifiers. TCRdb redid the calling of the PCR reads with MiXCR, one entry per CDR3 protein. The repertoire has fewer than 400,000 distinct CDR3 sequences, around 20% of them found once; the top ten carry 3.8%. CDR3 size: 13 residues. The sample in question was PBMCs from the stem cell graft donor, obtained from the stem cell graft. This sequence was found in a human donor who donated a stem cell graft to a child with acute myeloid leukemia. The chain recombines TRBV12-3 or TRBV12-4 with TRBJ1-3; D is unclear. CDR3 bases: TGTGCAGGGTCAGAAGGTTTCGAAAACACCATATATTTT. It yields the protein CAGSEGFENTIYF.